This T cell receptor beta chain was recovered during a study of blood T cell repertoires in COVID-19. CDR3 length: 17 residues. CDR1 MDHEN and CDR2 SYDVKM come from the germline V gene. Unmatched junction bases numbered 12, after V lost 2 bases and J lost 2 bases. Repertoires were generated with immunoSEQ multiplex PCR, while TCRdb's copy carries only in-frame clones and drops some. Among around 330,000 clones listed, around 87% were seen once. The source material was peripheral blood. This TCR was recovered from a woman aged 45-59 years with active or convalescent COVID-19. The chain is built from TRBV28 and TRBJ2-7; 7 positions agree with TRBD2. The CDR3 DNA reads TGTGCCAGCAGTTTAGTTTTGCGGGAGAGGAATACCTACGAGCAGTACTTC. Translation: CASSLVLRERNTYEQYF.